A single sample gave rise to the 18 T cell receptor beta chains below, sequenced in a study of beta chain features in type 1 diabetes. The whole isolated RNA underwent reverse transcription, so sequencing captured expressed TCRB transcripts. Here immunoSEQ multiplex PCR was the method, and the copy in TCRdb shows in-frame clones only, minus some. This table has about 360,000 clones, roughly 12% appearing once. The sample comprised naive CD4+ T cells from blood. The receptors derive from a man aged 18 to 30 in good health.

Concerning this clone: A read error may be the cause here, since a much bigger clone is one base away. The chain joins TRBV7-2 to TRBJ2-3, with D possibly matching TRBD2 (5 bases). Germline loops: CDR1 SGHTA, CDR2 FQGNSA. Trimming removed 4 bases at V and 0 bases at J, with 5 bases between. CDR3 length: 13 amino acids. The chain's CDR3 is CASSWTSTDTQYF. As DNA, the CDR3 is TGTGCCAGCAGCTGGACTAGCACAGATACGCAGTATTTT.

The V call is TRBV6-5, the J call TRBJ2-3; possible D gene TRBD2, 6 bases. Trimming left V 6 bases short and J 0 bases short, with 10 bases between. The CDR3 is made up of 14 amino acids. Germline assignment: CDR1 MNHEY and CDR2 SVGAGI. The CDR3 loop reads CASRRGYSTDTQYF. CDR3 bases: TGTGCCAGCAGGCGGGGCTATAGCACAGATACGCAGTATTTT.

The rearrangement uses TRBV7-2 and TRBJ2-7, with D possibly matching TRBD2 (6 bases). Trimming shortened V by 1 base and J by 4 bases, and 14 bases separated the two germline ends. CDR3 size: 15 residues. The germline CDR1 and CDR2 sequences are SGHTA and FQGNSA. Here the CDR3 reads CASSLGGRGKYEQYF. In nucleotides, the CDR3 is TGTGCCAGCAGCTTAGGAGGACGGGGGAAGTACGAGCAGTACTTC.

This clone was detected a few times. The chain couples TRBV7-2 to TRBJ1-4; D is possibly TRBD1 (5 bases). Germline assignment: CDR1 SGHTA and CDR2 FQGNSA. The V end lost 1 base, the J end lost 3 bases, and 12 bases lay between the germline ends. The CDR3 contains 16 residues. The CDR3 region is CASSLVGRQSNEKLFF. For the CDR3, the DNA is TGTGCCAGCAGCTTAGTAGGAAGACAGTCTAATGAAAAACTGTTTTTT.

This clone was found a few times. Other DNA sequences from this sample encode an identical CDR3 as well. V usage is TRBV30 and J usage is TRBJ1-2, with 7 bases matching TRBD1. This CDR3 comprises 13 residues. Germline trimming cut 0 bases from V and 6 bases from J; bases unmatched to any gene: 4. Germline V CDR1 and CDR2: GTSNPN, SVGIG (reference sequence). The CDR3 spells CAWSVLGGHGYTF. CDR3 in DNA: TGTGCCTGGAGTGTTTTAGGGGGCCATGGCTACACCTTC.

The CDR3 spells CASSIWGGLYTEAFF. The CDR3 DNA sequence: TGTGCCAGTAGTATCTGGGGGGGGCTCTACACTGAAGCTTTCTTT. This rearrangement joins TRBV19 to TRBJ1-1; TRBD1 might be the D (6 bases). This CDR3 is 15 amino acids long. Germline CDR1 LNHDA, CDR2 SQIVND (reference sequence). With 3 bases removed from V and 3 bases from J, the gap between germline ends came to 14 bases. The whole variable domain, remainder taken from reference TRBV19 and TRBJ1-1, is DGGITQSPKYLFRKEGQNVTLSCEQNLNHDAMYWYRQDPGQGLRLIYYSQIVNDFQKGDIAEGYSVSREKKESFPLTVTSAQKNPTAFYLCASSIWGGLYTEAFFGQGTRLTVV.

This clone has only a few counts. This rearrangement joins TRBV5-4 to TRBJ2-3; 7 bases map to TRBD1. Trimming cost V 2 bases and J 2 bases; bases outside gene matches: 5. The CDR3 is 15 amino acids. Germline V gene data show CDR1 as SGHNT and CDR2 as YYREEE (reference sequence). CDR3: CASSLKTGITDTQYF. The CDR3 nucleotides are TGTGCCAGCAGCTTAAAGACAGGGATCACAGATACGCAGTATTTT.

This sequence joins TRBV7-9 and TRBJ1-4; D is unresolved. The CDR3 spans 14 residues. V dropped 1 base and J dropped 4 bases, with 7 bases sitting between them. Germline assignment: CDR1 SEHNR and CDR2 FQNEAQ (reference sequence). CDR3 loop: CASSLGQSNEKLFF. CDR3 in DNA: TGTGCCAGCAGCTTAGGACAAAGTAATGAAAAACTGTTTTTT.

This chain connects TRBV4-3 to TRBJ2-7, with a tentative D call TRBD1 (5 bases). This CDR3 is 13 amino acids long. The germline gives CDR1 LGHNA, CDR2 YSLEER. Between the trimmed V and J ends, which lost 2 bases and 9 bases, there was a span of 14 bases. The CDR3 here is CASSQRGSDLQYF. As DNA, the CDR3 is TGCGCCAGCAGCCAAAGGGGTTCAGATTTGCAGTACTTC.

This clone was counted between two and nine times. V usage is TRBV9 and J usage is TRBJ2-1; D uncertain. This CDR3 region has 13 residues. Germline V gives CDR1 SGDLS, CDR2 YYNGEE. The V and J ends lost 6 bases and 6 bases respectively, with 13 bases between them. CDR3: CASTASVGNEQFF. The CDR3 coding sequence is TGTGCCAGCACCGCATCAGTTGGCAATGAGCAGTTCTTC.

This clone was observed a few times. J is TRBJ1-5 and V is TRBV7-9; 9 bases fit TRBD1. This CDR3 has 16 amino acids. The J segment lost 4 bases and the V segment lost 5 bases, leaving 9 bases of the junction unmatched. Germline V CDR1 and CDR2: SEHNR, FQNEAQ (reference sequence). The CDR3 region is CASSRDRVGSNQPQHF. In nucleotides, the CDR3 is TGTGCCAGCAGCAGGGACAGGGTGGGATCTAATCAGCCCCAGCATTTT.

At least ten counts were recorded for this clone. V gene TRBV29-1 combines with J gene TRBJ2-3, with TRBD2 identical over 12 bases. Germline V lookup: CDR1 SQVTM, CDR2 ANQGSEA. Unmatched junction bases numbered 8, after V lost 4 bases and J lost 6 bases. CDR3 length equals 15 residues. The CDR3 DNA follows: TGCAGCGTTGGCCCCACTAGCGGGAGGAGGGATACGCAGTATTTT. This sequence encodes CSVGPTSGRRDTQYF.

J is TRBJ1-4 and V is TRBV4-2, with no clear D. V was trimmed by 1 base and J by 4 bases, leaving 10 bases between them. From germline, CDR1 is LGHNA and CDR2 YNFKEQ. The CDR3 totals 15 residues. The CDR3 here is CASSQVSQSNEKLFF. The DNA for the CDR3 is TGTGCCAGCAGCCAAGTTTCACAGAGTAATGAAAAACTGTTTTTT.

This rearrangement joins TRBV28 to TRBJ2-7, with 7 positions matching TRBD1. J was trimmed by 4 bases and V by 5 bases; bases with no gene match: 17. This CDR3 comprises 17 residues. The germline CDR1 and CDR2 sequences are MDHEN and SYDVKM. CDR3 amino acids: CASSPQGPGTVPYEQYF. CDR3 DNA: TGTGCCAGCAGTCCACAAGGTCCAGGGACAGTCCCATACGAGCAGTACTTC.

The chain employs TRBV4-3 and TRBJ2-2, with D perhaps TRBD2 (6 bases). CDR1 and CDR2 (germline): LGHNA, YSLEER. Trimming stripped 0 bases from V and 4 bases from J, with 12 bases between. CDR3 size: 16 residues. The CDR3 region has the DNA TGCGCCAGCAGCCAAGATCTGGGACTCTCCACCGGGGAGCTGTTTTTT. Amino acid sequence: CASSQDLGLSTGELFF.

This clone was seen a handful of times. CDR3 nucleotides: TGCGCCAGCAGCCCATCCACCGGGACAGGGGGCAACTATGGCTACACCTTC. This sequence encodes CASSPSTGTGGNYGYTF. V gene TRBV5-1 combines with J gene TRBJ1-2; 12 bases match TRBD1. J lost 2 bases, V lost 4 bases, and 9 bases had no gene match. The length of the CDR3 is 17 residues. Germline-derived CDR1 and CDR2 are SGHRS and YFSETQ.

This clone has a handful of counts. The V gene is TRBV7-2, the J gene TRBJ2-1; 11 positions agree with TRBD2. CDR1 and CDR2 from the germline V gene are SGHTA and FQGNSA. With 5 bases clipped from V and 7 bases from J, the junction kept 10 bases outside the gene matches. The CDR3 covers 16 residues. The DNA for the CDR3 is TGTGCCAGCAGCCCCACTAGCGGGGGAGGGAAGAATGAGCAGTTCTTC. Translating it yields CASSPTSGGGKNEQFF. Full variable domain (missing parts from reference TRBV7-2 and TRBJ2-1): GAGVSQSPSNKVTEKGKDVELRCDPISGHTALYWYRQSLGQGLEFLIYFQGNSAPDKSGLPSDRFSAERTGGSVSTLTIQRTQQEDSAVYLCASSPTSGGGKNEQFFGPGTRLTVL.

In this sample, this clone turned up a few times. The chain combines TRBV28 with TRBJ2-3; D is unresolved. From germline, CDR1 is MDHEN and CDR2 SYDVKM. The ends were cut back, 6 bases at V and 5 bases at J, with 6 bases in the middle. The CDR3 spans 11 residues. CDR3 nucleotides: TGTGCCAGCAGCCCCCTAGATACGCAGTATTTT. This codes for CASSPLDTQYF.